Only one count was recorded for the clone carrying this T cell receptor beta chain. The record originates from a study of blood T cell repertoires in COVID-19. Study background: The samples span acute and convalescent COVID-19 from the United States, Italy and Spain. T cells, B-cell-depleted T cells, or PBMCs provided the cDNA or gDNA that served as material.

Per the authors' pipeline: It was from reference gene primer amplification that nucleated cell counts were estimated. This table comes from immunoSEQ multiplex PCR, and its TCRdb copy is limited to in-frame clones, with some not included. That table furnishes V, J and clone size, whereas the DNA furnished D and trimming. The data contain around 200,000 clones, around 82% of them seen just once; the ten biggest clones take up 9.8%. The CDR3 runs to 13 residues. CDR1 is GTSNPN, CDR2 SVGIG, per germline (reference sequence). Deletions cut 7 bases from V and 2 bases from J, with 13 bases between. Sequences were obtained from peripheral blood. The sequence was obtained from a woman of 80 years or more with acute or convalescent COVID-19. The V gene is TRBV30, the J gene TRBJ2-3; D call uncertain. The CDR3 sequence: CASDPEVTDTQYF. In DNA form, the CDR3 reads TGTGCCTCCGATCCCGAGGTCACAGATACGCAGTATTTT.